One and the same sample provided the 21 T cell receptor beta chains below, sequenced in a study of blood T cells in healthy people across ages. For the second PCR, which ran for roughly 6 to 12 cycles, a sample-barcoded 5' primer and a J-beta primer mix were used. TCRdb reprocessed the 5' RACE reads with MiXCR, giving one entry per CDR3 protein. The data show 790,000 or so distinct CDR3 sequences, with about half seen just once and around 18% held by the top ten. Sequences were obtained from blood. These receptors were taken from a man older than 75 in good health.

CDR3 in DNA: TGCGCCAGCAGCCCAAATTTCGGGACCGCTTACAATGAGCAGTTCTTC. Protein sequence: CASSPNFGTAYNEQFF. The chain has TRBV4-3 and TRBJ2-1, with D perhaps given as TRBD1 or TRBD2 (5 bases each). The CDR3 contains 16 residues. V lost 4 bases and J 4 bases, leaving 17 bases between the germline ends. The V gene's germline CDR1 is LGHNA and CDR2 YSLEER.

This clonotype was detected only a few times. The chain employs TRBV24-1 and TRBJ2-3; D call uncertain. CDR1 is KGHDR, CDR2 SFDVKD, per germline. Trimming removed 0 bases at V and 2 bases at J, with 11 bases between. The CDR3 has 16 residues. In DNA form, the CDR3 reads TGTGCCACCAGTGATTTGAAAGACGGGTACACAGATACGCAGTATTTT. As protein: CATSDLKDGYTDTQYF.

CDR3 bases: TGTGCCAGCAGCTTGAAAGGGACAGGGCAAGAGACCCAGTACTTC. Its protein is CASSLKGTGQETQYF. The J gene is TRBJ2-5, the V gene TRBV5-4; TRBD1 matches 9 bases. Germline V gives CDR1 SGHNT, CDR2 YYREEE (reference sequence). The CDR3 loop spans 15 amino acids. The V and J ends lost 1 base and 2 bases, in that order; junction bases with no gene match: 3.

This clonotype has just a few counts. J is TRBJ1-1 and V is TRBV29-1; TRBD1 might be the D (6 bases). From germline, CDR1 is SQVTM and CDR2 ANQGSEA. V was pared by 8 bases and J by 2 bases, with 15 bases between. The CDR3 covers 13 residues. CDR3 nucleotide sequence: TGCAGCTCTACGGCCGGGGGCAACACTGAAGCTTTCTTT. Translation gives CSSTAGGNTEAFF.

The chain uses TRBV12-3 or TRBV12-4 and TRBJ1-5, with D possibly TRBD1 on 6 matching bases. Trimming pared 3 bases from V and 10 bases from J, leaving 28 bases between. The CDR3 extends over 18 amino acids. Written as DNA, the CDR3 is TGTGCCAGCAGTTTTGACGATCACGGGGCAGGGGCCCTCGGACCCCAGCATTTT. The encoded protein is CASSFDDHGAGALGPQHF.

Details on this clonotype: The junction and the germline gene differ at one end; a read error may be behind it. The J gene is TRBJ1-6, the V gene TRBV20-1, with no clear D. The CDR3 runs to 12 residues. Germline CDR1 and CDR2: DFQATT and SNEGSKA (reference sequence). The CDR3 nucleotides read TGCAGCGCTAGTCCCCAGGCCTCACCCCTCCACTTT. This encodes CSASPQASPLHF.

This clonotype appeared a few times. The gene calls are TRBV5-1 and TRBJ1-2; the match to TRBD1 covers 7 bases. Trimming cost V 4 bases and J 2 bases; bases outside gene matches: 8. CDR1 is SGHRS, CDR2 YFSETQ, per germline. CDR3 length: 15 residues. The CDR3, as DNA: TGCGCCAGCAGCCCCTCGACAGGGATGAACTATGGCTACACCTTC. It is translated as CASSPSTGMNYGYTF.

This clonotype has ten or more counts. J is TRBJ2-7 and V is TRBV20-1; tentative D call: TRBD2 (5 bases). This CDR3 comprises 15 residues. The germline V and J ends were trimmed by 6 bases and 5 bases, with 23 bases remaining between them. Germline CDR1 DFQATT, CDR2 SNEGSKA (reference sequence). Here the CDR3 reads CSATTLDFRLDEQYF. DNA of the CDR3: TGCAGTGCCACTACCCTGGACTTCCGTCTCGACGAGCAGTACTTC.

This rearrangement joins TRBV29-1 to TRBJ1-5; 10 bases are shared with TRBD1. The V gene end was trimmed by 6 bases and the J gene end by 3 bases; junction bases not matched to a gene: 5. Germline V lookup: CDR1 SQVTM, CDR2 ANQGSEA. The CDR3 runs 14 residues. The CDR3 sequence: CSVAGQGNNQPQHF. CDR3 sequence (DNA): TGCAGCGTCGCGGGACAGGGGAACAATCAGCCCCAGCATTTT.

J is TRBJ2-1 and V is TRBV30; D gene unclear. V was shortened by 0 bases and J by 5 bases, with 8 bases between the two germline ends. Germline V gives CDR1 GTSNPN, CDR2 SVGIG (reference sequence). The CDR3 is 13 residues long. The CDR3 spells CAWSVTGHNEQFF. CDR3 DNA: TGTGCCTGGAGTGTAACTGGACACAATGAGCAGTTCTTC.

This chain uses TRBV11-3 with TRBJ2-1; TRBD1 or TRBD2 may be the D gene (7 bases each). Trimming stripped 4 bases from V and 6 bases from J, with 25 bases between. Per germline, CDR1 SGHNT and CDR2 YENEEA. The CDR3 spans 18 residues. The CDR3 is CASSSRGGVGATPNEQFF. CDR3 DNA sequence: TGTGCCAGCAGCTCCAGGGGGGGAGTGGGAGCCACCCCCAATGAGCAGTTCTTC.

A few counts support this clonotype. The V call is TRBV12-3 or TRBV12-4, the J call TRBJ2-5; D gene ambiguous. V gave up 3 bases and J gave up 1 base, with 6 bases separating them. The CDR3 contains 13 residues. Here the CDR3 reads CASSLIAQETQYF. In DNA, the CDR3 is TGTGCCAGCAGTTTGATAGCCCAAGAGACCCAGTACTTC.

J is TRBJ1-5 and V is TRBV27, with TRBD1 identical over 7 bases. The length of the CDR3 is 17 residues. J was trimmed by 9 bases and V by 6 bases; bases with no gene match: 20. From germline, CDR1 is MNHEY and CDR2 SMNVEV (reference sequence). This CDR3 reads CASSPTRGTVSRRPQHF. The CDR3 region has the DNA TGTGCCAGCAGCCCCACTCGCGGGACAGTGTCCCGTCGGCCCCAGCATTTT.

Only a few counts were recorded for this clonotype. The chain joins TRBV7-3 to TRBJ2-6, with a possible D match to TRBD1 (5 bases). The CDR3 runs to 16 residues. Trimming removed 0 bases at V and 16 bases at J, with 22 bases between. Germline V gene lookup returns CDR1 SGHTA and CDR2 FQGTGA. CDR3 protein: CASSLTAGRGEFSLTF. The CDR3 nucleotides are TGTGCCAGCAGCTTAACCGCTGGTAGGGGCGAGTTTTCTCTGACTTTC.

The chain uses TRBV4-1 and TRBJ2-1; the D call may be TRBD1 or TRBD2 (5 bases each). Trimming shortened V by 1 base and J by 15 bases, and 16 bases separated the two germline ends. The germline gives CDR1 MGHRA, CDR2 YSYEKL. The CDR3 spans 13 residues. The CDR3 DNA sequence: TGCGCCAGCAGCCAAGTTAGCCGGGGCCTCTCGTTCTTC. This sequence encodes CASSQVSRGLSFF.

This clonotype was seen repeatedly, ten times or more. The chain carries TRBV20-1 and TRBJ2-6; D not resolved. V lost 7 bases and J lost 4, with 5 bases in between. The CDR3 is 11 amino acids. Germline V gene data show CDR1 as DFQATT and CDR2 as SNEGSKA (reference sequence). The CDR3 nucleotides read TGCAGTGGGTACGGGGCCAACGTCCTGACTTTC. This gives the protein CSGYGANVLTF.

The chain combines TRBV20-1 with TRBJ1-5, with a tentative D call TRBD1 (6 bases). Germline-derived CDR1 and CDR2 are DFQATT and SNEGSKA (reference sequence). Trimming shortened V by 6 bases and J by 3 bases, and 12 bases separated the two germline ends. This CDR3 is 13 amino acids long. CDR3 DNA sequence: TGCAGTGCCCCGACAGGAAACAATCAGCCCCAGCATTTT. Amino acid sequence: CSAPTGNNQPQHF.

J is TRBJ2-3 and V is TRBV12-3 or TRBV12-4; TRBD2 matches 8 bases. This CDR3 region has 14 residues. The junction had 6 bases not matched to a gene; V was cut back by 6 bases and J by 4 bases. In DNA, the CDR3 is TGTGCCAGCAGCGAACGAGCGGGAGCAGATACGCAGTATTTT. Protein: CASSERAGADTQYF.

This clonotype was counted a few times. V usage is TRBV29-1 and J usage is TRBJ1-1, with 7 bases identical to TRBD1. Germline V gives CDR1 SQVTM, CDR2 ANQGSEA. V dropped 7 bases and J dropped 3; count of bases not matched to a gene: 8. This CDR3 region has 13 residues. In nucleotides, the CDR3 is TGCAGCGGTGCGACAGGGTCGTACACTGAAGCTTTCTTT. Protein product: CSGATGSYTEAFF.

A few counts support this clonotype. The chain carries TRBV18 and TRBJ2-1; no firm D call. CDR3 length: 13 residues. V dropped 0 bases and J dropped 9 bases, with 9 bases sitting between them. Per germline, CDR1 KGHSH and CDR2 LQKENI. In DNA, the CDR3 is TGTGCCAGCTCACCACCGCAGCGCGGTGAGCAGTTCTTC. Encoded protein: CASSPPQRGEQFF.

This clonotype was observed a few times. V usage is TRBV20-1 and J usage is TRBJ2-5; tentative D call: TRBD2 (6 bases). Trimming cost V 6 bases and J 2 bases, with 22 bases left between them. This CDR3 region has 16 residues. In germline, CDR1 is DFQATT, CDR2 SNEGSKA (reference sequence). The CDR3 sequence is CSANLPIADRQETQYF. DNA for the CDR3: TGCAGTGCCAATCTACCAATAGCGGATAGGCAAGAGACCCAGTACTTC.